The rows below give T cell receptor beta chains drawn from one sample of a study of T cell repertoires in cytomegalovirus infection. Each CDR3 protein is one row after TCRdb ran MiXCR on the reads. The table lists 180,000 or so distinct CDR3 sequences, approximately 18% of them singletons. Material for sequencing was CD8+ T cells from PBMCs. The source is a human donor in good health (CMV status not recorded). Some clones in this sample may be carry-over from other donors' samples. Each CDR3 is given with its conserved first and last residue. The order of the fields is D gene, clone size, J gene, V gene, CDR3 protein, CDR3 DNA. A D gene is named only where the DNA matches it firmly. Clone size is shown for a subset of rows, as once, few, many or a class of expanded clone.

D gene: .
clone size: many
J gene: TRBJ1-5
V gene: TRBV7-2
CDR3 protein: CASSPPGGRNQPQHF
CDR3 DNA: TGTGCCAGCAGCCCCCCGGGGGGCCGCAATCAGCCCCAGCATTTT

D gene: TRBD1
clone size: many
J gene: TRBJ1-1
V gene: TRBV7-2
CDR3 protein: CASSYRGNTEAFF
CDR3 DNA: TGTGCCAGCAGTTACAGGGGAAACACTGAAGCTTTCTTT

D gene: .
clone size: few
J gene: TRBJ1-2
V gene: TRBV5-6
CDR3 protein: CASSPGTRNNYGYTF
CDR3 DNA: TGTGCCAGCAGCCCGGGGACCAGGAATAACTATGGCTACACCTTC

D gene: TRBD1
clone size: few
J gene: TRBJ2-7
V gene: TRBV10-3
CDR3 protein: CAISIRDSSYEQYF
CDR3 DNA: TGTGCCATCAGTATAAGGGACAGCTCCTACGAGCAGTACTTC

D gene: TRBD1
clone size: few
J gene: TRBJ1-2
V gene: TRBV9
CDR3 protein: CASSLSQLPGQGSYTF
CDR3 DNA: TGTGCCAGCTCCCTCTCCCAACTACCGGGACAGGGGAGCTACACCTTC

D gene: .
clone size: few
J gene: TRBJ1-5
V gene: TRBV7-3
CDR3 protein: CASSLGPNQPQHF
CDR3 DNA: TGTGCCAGCAGCTTAGGCCCAAATCAGCCCCAGCATTTT

D gene: TRBD2
clone size: .
J gene: TRBJ2-1
V gene: TRBV29-1
CDR3 protein: CSVPRTVGRGDEQFF
CDR3 DNA: TGCAGCGTCCCCCGGACGGTCGGGCGGGGGGATGAGCAGTTCTTC

D gene: TRBD1
clone size: few
J gene: TRBJ2-5
V gene: TRBV11-2
CDR3 protein: CASSPPTGERETQYF
CDR3 DNA: TGTGCCAGCAGCCCGCCGACAGGGGAAAGGGAGACCCAGTACTTC

D gene: .
clone size: .
J gene: TRBJ1-2
V gene: TRBV28
CDR3 protein: CASSYTYSGNDGYTF
CDR3 DNA: TGTGCCAGCAGTTACACTTACTCCGGGAACGATGGCTACACCTTC

D gene: .
clone size: .
J gene: TRBJ1-4
V gene: TRBV6-1
CDR3 protein: CASGGSATNEKLFF
CDR3 DNA: TGTGCCAGCGGGGGGAGTGCAACTAATGAAAAACTGTTTTTT

D gene: .
clone size: .
J gene: TRBJ2-5
V gene: TRBV12-3/TRBV12-4
CDR3 protein: CASKMVGTLETQYF
CDR3 DNA: TGTGCCAGCAAGATGGTTGGGACTTTGGAGACCCAGTACTTC

D gene: TRBD1
clone size: few
J gene: TRBJ1-1
V gene: TRBV7-9
CDR3 protein: CASSFGQATRGTEAFF
CDR3 DNA: TGTGCCAGCAGCTTTGGACAGGCAACCAGGGGGACTGAAGCTTTCTTT

D gene: TRBD2
clone size: few
J gene: TRBJ2-3
V gene: TRBV6-5
CDR3 protein: CASSSGGASQYF
CDR3 DNA: TGTGCCAGCAGTAGCGGGGGGGCCAGTCAGTATTTT

D gene: .
clone size: .
J gene: TRBJ2-3
V gene: TRBV11-2
CDR3 protein: CASSLGASRSTDTQYF
CDR3 DNA: TGTGCCAGCAGCTTAGGGGCTAGCCGTTCCACAGATACGCAGTATTTT

D gene: .
clone size: few
J gene: TRBJ1-1
V gene: TRBV7-8
CDR3 protein: CASSLAAVTEAFF
CDR3 DNA: TGTGCCAGCAGCTTAGCCGCAGTCACTGAAGCTTTCTTT

D gene: .
clone size: .
J gene: TRBJ2-2
V gene: TRBV15
CDR3 protein: CATSRDLGGASTGELFF
CDR3 DNA: TGTGCCACCAGCAGAGATTTAGGGGGGGCCAGCACCGGGGAGCTGTTTTTT

D gene: TRBD1
clone size: many
J gene: TRBJ1-1
V gene: TRBV7-8
CDR3 protein: CASSPGTGYEAFF
CDR3 DNA: TGTGCCAGCAGCCCCGGGACAGGGTATGAAGCTTTCTTT

D gene: TRBD1
clone size: .
J gene: TRBJ2-2
V gene: TRBV6-5
CDR3 protein: CASRHDRGNTGELFF
CDR3 DNA: TGTGCCAGCAGGCATGACAGGGGTAACACCGGGGAGCTGTTTTTT

D gene: .
clone size: many
J gene: TRBJ1-2
V gene: TRBV7-8
CDR3 protein: CASSFTTNYGYTF
CDR3 DNA: TGTGCCAGCAGCTTTACGACTAACTATGGCTACACCTTC

D gene: TRBD1
clone size: .
J gene: TRBJ2-2
V gene: TRBV6-5
CDR3 protein: CASSPGGQFRGGELFF
CDR3 DNA: TGTGCCAGCAGCCCAGGGGGCCAATTTAGGGGCGGGGAGCTGTTTTTT

D gene: TRBD2
clone size: few
J gene: TRBJ2-3
V gene: TRBV28
CDR3 protein: CASSFLVAGGPRPSTDTQYF
CDR3 DNA: TGTGCCAGCAGTTTTCTGGTAGCGGGGGGGCCTCGTCCATCCACAGATACGCAGTATTTT

D gene: TRBD2
clone size: .
J gene: TRBJ2-2
V gene: TRBV28
CDR3 protein: CASSPWGGDTGELFF
CDR3 DNA: TGCGCCAGCAGTCCTTGGGGGGGGGACACCGGGGAGCTGTTTTTT

D gene: TRBD2
clone size: .
J gene: TRBJ2-1
V gene: TRBV7-6
CDR3 protein: CASSLASGGLKRNEQFF
CDR3 DNA: TGTGCCAGCAGCTTAGCCAGCGGGGGCCTAAAGAGGAATGAGCAGTTCTTC

D gene: TRBD1
clone size: .
J gene: TRBJ1-2
V gene: TRBV7-9
CDR3 protein: CASSGDRGHGYTF
CDR3 DNA: TGTGCCAGCAGCGGCGACAGGGGGCATGGCTACACCTTC

D gene: TRBD2
clone size: few
J gene: TRBJ2-5
V gene: TRBV7-2
CDR3 protein: CASSVTGTSGALQETQYF
CDR3 DNA: TGTGCCAGCAGCGTGACCGGGACTAGCGGGGCCCTTCAAGAGACCCAGTACTTC

D gene: .
clone size: few
J gene: TRBJ1-2
V gene: TRBV13
CDR3 protein: CASSLQQTNYGYTF
CDR3 DNA: TGTGCCAGCAGCTTGCAGCAGACTAACTATGGCTACACCTTC

D gene: .
clone size: .
J gene: TRBJ2-7
V gene: TRBV5-6
CDR3 protein: CASSFGTLIYEQYF
CDR3 DNA: TGTGCCAGCAGCTTTGGGACACTTATCTACGAGCAGTACTTC

D gene: .
clone size: few
J gene: TRBJ1-1
V gene: TRBV6-1
CDR3 protein: CASSEERQVGAFF
CDR3 DNA: TGTGCCAGCAGTGAAGAGAGACAGGTCGGCGCTTTCTTT

D gene: .
clone size: .
J gene: TRBJ1-1
V gene: TRBV20-1
CDR3 protein: CSARTGLNTEAFF
CDR3 DNA: TGCAGTGCTAGAACAGGGCTGAACACTGAAGCTTTCTTT

D gene: TRBD1
clone size: many
J gene: TRBJ2-6
V gene: TRBV28
CDR3 protein: CASSSHRGSGANVLTF
CDR3 DNA: TGTGCCAGCAGTTCCCACAGGGGTTCCGGGGCCAACGTCCTGACTTTC

D gene: .
clone size: .
J gene: TRBJ2-1
V gene: TRBV7-6
CDR3 protein: CASSLGQGSWLGDEQFF
CDR3 DNA: TGTGCCAGCAGCTTAGGGCAGGGTTCCTGGCTTGGCGATGAGCAGTTCTTC

D gene: .
clone size: few
J gene: TRBJ1-2
V gene: TRBV28
CDR3 protein: CASSFLVQGYGYTF
CDR3 DNA: TGTGCCAGCAGTTTCCTTGTACAGGGCTATGGCTACACCTTC

D gene: .
clone size: .
J gene: TRBJ2-7
V gene: TRBV27
CDR3 protein: CASSYVGALLYEQYF
CDR3 DNA: TGTGCCAGCAGTTACGTCGGGGCCCTCCTCTACGAGCAGTACTTC

D gene: TRBD1
clone size: few
J gene: TRBJ1-4
V gene: TRBV12-5
CDR3 protein: CASGLIQGVGEKLFF
CDR3 DNA: TGTGCTAGTGGTTTGATACAGGGGGTCGGTGAAAAACTGTTTTTT

D gene: .
clone size: many
J gene: TRBJ2-6
V gene: TRBV7-3
CDR3 protein: CASSPRLLSGANVLTF
CDR3 DNA: TGTGCCAGCAGCCCCAGACTGTTATCCGGGGCCAACGTCCTGACTTTC

D gene: TRBD1
clone size: .
J gene: TRBJ1-5
V gene: TRBV30
CDR3 protein: CAWSWTGANQPQHF
CDR3 DNA: TGTGCCTGGAGCTGGACAGGGGCGAATCAGCCCCAGCATTTT

D gene: .
clone size: .
J gene: TRBJ2-1
V gene: TRBV7-6
CDR3 protein: CASSPPPRGPGDNEQFF
CDR3 DNA: TGTGCCAGCAGCCCGCCCCCGCGGGGGCCAGGGGACAATGAGCAGTTCTTC

D gene: .
clone size: .
J gene: TRBJ1-1
V gene: TRBV29-1
CDR3 protein: CSLFGVLDTEAFF
CDR3 DNA: TGCAGCCTTTTCGGGGTTCTCGACACTGAAGCTTTCTTT

D gene: .
clone size: .
J gene: TRBJ2-2
V gene: TRBV6-2/TRBV6-3
CDR3 protein: CASSYRPTGELFF
CDR3 DNA: TGTGCCAGCAGTTATCGGCCCACCGGGGAGCTGTTTTTT

D gene: TRBD1
clone size: few
J gene: TRBJ1-5
V gene: TRBV28
CDR3 protein: CASSWTGEFQPQHF
CDR3 DNA: TGTGCCAGCAGTTGGACAGGGGAGTTTCAGCCCCAGCATTTT

D gene: .
clone size: few
J gene: TRBJ1-4
V gene: TRBV7-2
CDR3 protein: CASSLEGVMDEKLFF
CDR3 DNA: TGTGCCAGCAGCTTAGAGGGGGTAATGGACGAAAAACTGTTTTTT

D gene: TRBD1
clone size: .
J gene: TRBJ2-1
V gene: TRBV19
CDR3 protein: CASSIEDRGLRNEQFF
CDR3 DNA: TGTGCCAGTAGTATAGAGGACAGGGGGCTTAGGAATGAGCAGTTCTTC

D gene: .
clone size: .
J gene: TRBJ2-3
V gene: TRBV2
CDR3 protein: CASSEPPGWSQYF
CDR3 DNA: TGTGCCAGCAGTGAACCGCCGGGTTGGTCGCAGTATTTT

D gene: .
clone size: few
J gene: TRBJ2-1
V gene: TRBV7-2
CDR3 protein: CASSLSINEQFF
CDR3 DNA: TGTGCCAGCAGCTTATCCATCAATGAGCAGTTCTTC

D gene: .
clone size: .
J gene: TRBJ1-1
V gene: TRBV6-5
CDR3 protein: CASSYSSDGAEAFF
CDR3 DNA: TGTGCCAGCAGTTACTCGAGTGACGGAGCTGAAGCTTTCTTT

D gene: .
clone size: .
J gene: TRBJ2-2
V gene: TRBV6-2/TRBV6-3
CDR3 protein: CASSYSSGLSTGELFF
CDR3 DNA: TGTGCCAGCAGTTATAGTTCGGGACTGAGCACCGGGGAGCTGTTTTTT